By share, the clone carrying this T cell receptor beta chain counts as medium-sized (0.01 to 0.1%). This record comes from a study of patients and donors after allogeneic stem cell transplantation. Each CDR3 protein gets one entry after TCRdb re-called the RT-PCR reads with MiXCR. The table has some 300 distinct CDR3 sequences, 1.1% seen once. This sequence originates from a human donor who was either an allogeneic HSCT recipient or a stem cell or donor lymphocyte infusion donor (not recorded which). It is not recorded whose cells these are; they may come from a transplant donor. Input material: blood, either unsorted or a sorted T cell fraction (not recorded which).

CDR3 nucleotide sequence: TGTGCCAGCAGCTCCCCGGGAACATCGTGGAGCTCCTACGAGCAGTACTTC. Protein: CASSSPGTSWSSYEQYF. This rearrangement joins TRBV12-3 or TRBV12-4 to TRBJ2-7; D is perhaps TRBD2 (5 bases). The CDR3 is 17 amino acids. Deletions cut 6 bases from V and 0 bases from J, with 21 bases between.